Presented here are 23 T cell receptor beta chains from one specimen sequenced in a study of blood T cell repertoires in COVID-19. Sequencing was performed with immunoSEQ multiplex PCR; in TCRdb, only in-frame clones are kept and a portion is missing. The sample comprises under 200,000 clones, approximately 79% of which are singletons, and approximately 7.3% rests with the top ten. Sequenced sample: PBMCs or T cells enriched from blood (not recorded which). The receptor source for this set is a man aged 50-60 years who had recovered from COVID-19.

The chain joins TRBV24-1 to TRBJ2-3; D is unclear. Trimming shortened V by 5 bases and J by 2 bases, and 7 bases separated the two germline ends. CDR1 is KGHDR, CDR2 SFDVKD, per germline. CDR3 length equals 13 residues. The CDR3 nucleotides are TGTGCCACCAGTGGACATAACACAGATACGCAGTATTTT. This translates into CATSGHNTDTQYF.

The count of this clone is one. The chain links TRBV6-5 to TRBJ1-5; D ambiguous. CDR1 and CDR2 (germline): MNHEY, SVGAGI. V shed 2 bases and J shed 2 bases, with 7 bases lying between them. CDR3 length equals 14 residues. The CDR3 region has the DNA TGTGCCAGCAGTTACAGCGGGGGCAATCAGCCCCAGCATTTT. It encodes CASSYSGGNQPQHF.

The chain has TRBV30 and TRBJ1-5; tentative D call: TRBD1 (5 bases). This CDR3 has 13 residues. From germline, CDR1 is GTSNPN and CDR2 SVGIG (reference sequence). The V gene lost 4 bases and the J gene lost 3 bases, with 10 bases spanning the gap. The CDR3 spells CAWTGGDNQPQHF. The CDR3 DNA reads TGTGCCTGGACAGGAGGGGACAATCAGCCCCAGCATTTT.

The CDR3 is CAISEGGYEQYF. Here the CDR3 DNA reads TGTGCCATCAGTGAAGGCGGGTACGAGCAGTACTTC. The rearrangement links TRBV10-3 to TRBJ2-7; tentative D call: TRBD2 (5 bases). Germline V CDR1 and CDR2: ENHRY, SYGVKD. Trimming took 3 bases from V and 4 from J, leaving 7 bases between them. This CDR3 has 12 residues.

The chain links TRBV18 to TRBJ1-5; 8 nucleotides align to TRBD1. With 3 bases clipped from V and 0 bases from J, the junction kept 4 bases outside the gene matches. Germline assignment: CDR1 KGHSH and CDR2 LQKENI. The CDR3 totals 16 residues. CDR3 nucleotides: TGTGCCAGCTCACCGCTCGGACAGGGTAGCAATCAGCCCCAGCATTTT. This gives the protein CASSPLGQGSNQPQHF. Supplemented by reference TRBV18 and TRBJ1-5, the full variable domain reads NAGVMQNPRHLVRRRGQEARLRCSPMKGHSHVYWYRQLPEEGLKFMVYLQKENIIDESGMPKERFSAEFPKEGPSILRIQQVVRGDSAAYFCASSPLGQGSNQPQHFGDGTRLSIL.

V gene TRBV10-3 combines with J gene TRBJ2-7, with 7 bases that match TRBD1. Germline CDR1 reads ENHRY; CDR2 reads SYGVKD. The V gene end was trimmed by 6 bases and the J gene end by 1 base; junction bases not matched to a gene: 9. CDR3 length equals 15 residues. In DNA form, the CDR3 reads TGTGCCATCAGCGACCGGGGACAGCGATCCTACGAGCAGTACTTC. Amino acid sequence: CAISDRGQRSYEQYF.

A single count supports this clone. CDR3 amino acids: CASSEYQGRDYGYTF. The CDR3, as DNA: TGTGCCAGCAGTGAATATCAGGGGAGGGACTATGGCTACACCTTC. The chain carries TRBV25-1 and TRBJ1-2; weak D call: TRBD1 (6 bases). V was clipped by 0 bases and J by 3 bases, with 11 bases between them. There are 15 residues in the CDR3. Germline CDR1 and CDR2: MGHDK and SYGVNS.

This clone was detected ten times or more. This chain links TRBV29-1 with TRBJ1-1; D not resolved. V was clipped by 3 bases and J by 5 bases, with 19 bases between them. Germline V CDR1 and CDR2: SQVTM, ANQGSEA. The CDR3 totals 15 residues. CDR3 region: CSVEVLGLKRTEAFF. DNA for the CDR3: TGCAGCGTTGAGGTCCTCGGGTTAAAGAGAACTGAAGCTTTCTTT.

This chain uses TRBV2 with TRBJ1-5; TRBD1 aligns across 7 bases. Germline CDR1 is SNHLY and CDR2 is FYNNEI. This CDR3 region has 13 residues. Unmatched junction bases numbered 1, after V lost 7 bases and J lost 1 base. CDR3 sequence reads: CASNRGSNQPQHF. CDR3 DNA sequence: TGTGCCAGCAACAGGGGAAGCAATCAGCCCCAGCATTTT. The whole variable domain, filled in from reference TRBV2 and TRBJ1-5, reads EPEVTQTPSHQVTQMGQEVILRCVPISNHLYFYWYRQILGQKVEFLVSFYNNEISEKSEIFDDQFSVERPDGSNFTLKIRSTKLEDSAMYFCASNRGSNQPQHFGDGTRLSIL.

The V gene is TRBV7-2, the J gene TRBJ1-1; D is undetermined. From germline, CDR1 is SGHTA and CDR2 FQGNSA. The germline V and J ends were trimmed by 5 bases and 8 bases, with 15 bases remaining between them. The CDR3 loop spans 13 amino acids. Here the CDR3 DNA reads TGTGCCAGCAGCCCAACCCGCGCTATGGAAGCTTTCTTT. It specifies CASSPTRAMEAFF.

This chain uses TRBV2 with TRBJ2-1; perhaps TRBD2 as D (6 bases). The CDR3 has 14 amino acids. Germline CDR1 is SNHLY and CDR2 is FYNNEI. Trimming stripped 7 bases from V and 8 bases from J, with 18 bases between. CDR3: CASTSRRWGDEQFF. CDR3 in DNA: TGTGCCAGCACTTCTCGCAGGTGGGGGGATGAGCAGTTCTTC. The full variable domain, its missing parts supplied by reference TRBV2 and TRBJ2-1, is EPEVTQTPSHQVTQMGQEVILRCVPISNHLYFYWYRQILGQKVEFLVSFYNNEISEKSEIFDDQFSVERPDGSNFTLKIRSTKLEDSAMYFCASTSRRWGDEQFFGPGTRLTVL.

The chain combines TRBV5-6 with TRBJ2-1; maybe TRBD2 (5 bases). The germline CDR1 and CDR2 sequences are SGHDT and YYEEEE. CDR3 length equals 15 residues. Deletions cut 4 bases from V and 0 bases from J, with 11 bases between. CDR3 nucleotides: TGTGCCAGCAGCCCCGGACTCAACTCCTACAATGAGCAGTTCTTC. Translated, it gives CASSPGLNSYNEQFF.

The V call is TRBV7-2, the J call TRBJ1-2; D possibly corresponds to TRBD1 (5 bases). The CDR3 length is 14 residues. Germline CDR1 reads SGHTA; CDR2 reads FQGNSA. The ends were cut back, 1 base at V and 2 bases at J, with 8 bases in the middle. The CDR3 DNA is TGTGCCAGCAGCTTAGATCCAGGGAACTATGGCTACACCTTC. Translating it yields CASSLDPGNYGYTF.

In this sample, this clone turned up a few times. The chain has TRBV20-1 and TRBJ2-7, with D uncertain. V dropped 4 bases and J dropped 3 bases, with 7 bases sitting between them. CDR3 length equals 11 residues. Germline V gives CDR1 DFQATT, CDR2 SNEGSKA (reference sequence). The CDR3 DNA reads as TGCAGTGCTACCTACCACTACGAGCAGTACTTC. Residues: CSATYHYEQYF.

A single count supports this clone. Distinct nucleotide sequences in the sample also encode this CDR3. The genes are TRBV19 and TRBJ2-7; D gene uncertain. Trimming left V 1 base short and J 6 bases short, with 7 bases between. The length of the CDR3 is 12 residues. The germline gives CDR1 LNHDA, CDR2 SQIVND (reference sequence). This chain's CDR3 is CASSIGAGEQYF. The CDR3 region has the DNA TGTGCCAGTAGTATAGGGGCCGGCGAGCAGTACTTC.

The chain has TRBV3-1 (or the pseudogene TRBV3-2) and TRBJ2-1, with TRBD2 matching over 8 bases. Germline trimming cut 8 bases from V and 7 bases from J; bases unmatched to any gene: 10. CDR1 LGHDT and CDR2 YNNKEL come from the germline V gene (reference sequence). This CDR3 is 14 amino acids long. CDR3 sequence: CASRYGGGSNEQFF. The CDR3 nucleotides read TGTGCCAGCCGTTACGGGGGGGGCTCTAATGAGCAGTTCTTC.

The rearrangement joins TRBV25-1 to TRBJ2-7; 12 bases map to TRBD2. The CDR3 has 14 amino acids. Germline V lookup: CDR1 MGHDK, CDR2 SYGVNS. V shed 4 bases and J 5 bases; nucleotides not matched to a gene: 3. Written as DNA, the CDR3 is TGTGCCAGCAGTGCTAGCGGGGGGGCCGACGAGCAGTACTTC. It yields the protein CASSASGGADEQYF.

The CDR3 DNA reads as TGCGCCAGCAGCCTGGGACAGGGGACCTTGGGAGGCTACACCTTC. Amino acid sequence: CASSLGQGTLGGYTF. The rearrangement links TRBV4-1 to TRBJ1-2, with 10 bases fitting TRBD1. J lost 8 bases, V lost 4 bases, and 10 bases had no gene match. The CDR3 totals 15 residues. Germline CDR1 MGHRA, CDR2 YSYEKL.

CDR3 bases: TGCAGCGCTGCAAACCGGGACAGGGTTCACGAGCAGTACTTC. Its protein product is CSAANRDRVHEQYF. V usage is TRBV29-1 and J usage is TRBJ2-7, with 9 bases identical to TRBD1. The trim removed 7 bases at V and 5 bases at J, leaving 12 bases unmatched. The CDR3 runs to 14 residues. CDR1 and CDR2 (germline): SQVTM, ANQGSEA.

V usage is TRBV27 and J usage is TRBJ1-6, with D tentatively TRBD1 (5 bases). V was trimmed by 0 bases and J by 3 bases, leaving 9 bases between them. CDR3 length: 16 residues. CDR1 and CDR2 (germline): MNHEY, SMNVEV (reference sequence). The CDR3 DNA follows: TGTGCCAGCAGTTTATCGGGCGGGGGCTATAATTCACCCCTCCACTTT. It translates to CASSLSGGGYNSPLHF.

This clone has a single count. V gene TRBV3-1 (or the pseudogene TRBV3-2) combines with J gene TRBJ1-2; D gene ambiguous. CDR1 and CDR2 from the germline V gene are LGHDT and YNNKEL (reference sequence). The CDR3 is made up of 16 amino acids. The V end was cut by 0 bases, the J end by 5 bases, with 16 bases between. CDR3 in amino acids: CASSQDSRGNLYGYTF. In DNA form, the CDR3 reads TGTGCCAGCAGCCAAGATTCGCGCGGGAATCTATATGGCTACACCTTC.

The chain joins TRBV7-8 to TRBJ2-7, with 9 bases lining up with TRBD1. CDR3 length: 15 residues. Trimming at V came to 4 bases and at J to 6 bases, leaving 10 bases not matched to a gene. Germline V gene sequence: CDR1 SGHVS, CDR2 FQNEAQ. The CDR3 DNA sequence: TGTGCCAGCAGCTCGGACAGGGGCGGTGGGGGCGAGCAGTACTTC. This encodes CASSSDRGGGGEQYF.

The J gene is TRBJ1-5, the V gene TRBV2, with a weak D call TRBD1 (5 bases). V was cut by 0 bases and J by 7 bases, with 16 bases left in between. Germline V gene sequence: CDR1 SNHLY, CDR2 FYNNEI. The CDR3 covers 16 residues. The DNA for the CDR3 is TGTGCCAGCAGTGAAGCCGGCGCAGGGTTATGGCAGCCCCAGCATTTT. It yields the protein CASSEAGAGLWQPQHF.